The next 17 T cell receptor beta chains were all read from a single sample in a study of cytomegalovirus exposure and HLA in healthy donors. Profiling relied on immunoSEQ multiplex PCR, and the TCRdb table lists in-frame clones only, not all of them. The sample consists of about 98,000 clones, over 75% of them appearing once. The sequenced material came from PBMCs. The receptor source for this set is a man between 18 and 29 years old in good health and CMV-seropositive.

This sequence joins TRBV9 and TRBJ2-5; D is unresolved. The CDR3 runs to 13 residues. V dropped 0 bases and J dropped 5 bases, with 8 bases sitting between them. The germline CDR1 and CDR2 sequences are SGDLS and YYNGEE. The CDR3 region is CASSVGSRETQYF. The DNA of the CDR3 is TGTGCCAGCAGCGTAGGGAGTCGGGAGACCCAGTACTTC.

This chain connects TRBV18 to TRBJ2-2; 11 bases match TRBD2. Germline loops: CDR1 KGHSH, CDR2 LQKENI. Trimming took 3 bases from V and 4 from J; bases not matched to a gene: 16. CDR3 length equals 20 residues. CDR3 region: CASSPLTTPGLAESTGELFF. The CDR3 region has the DNA TGTGCCAGCTCACCGCTCACGACACCGGGACTAGCGGAATCCACCGGGGAGCTGTTTTTT.

V gene TRBV29-1 combines with J gene TRBJ1-1; tentatively, D is TRBD1 (6 bases). The germline CDR1 and CDR2 sequences are SQVTM and ANQGSEA. Trimming cost V 5 bases and J 0 bases, with 10 bases left between them. The length of the CDR3 is 13 residues. The CDR3 DNA is TGCAGCGTTCAGGGGACACTGAACACTGAAGCTTTCTTT. This translates into CSVQGTLNTEAFF.

The gene calls are TRBV6-5 and TRBJ2-7; D possibly corresponds to TRBD1 (6 bases). Per germline, CDR1 MNHEY and CDR2 SVGAGI. Trimming pared 2 bases from V and 1 base from J, leaving 12 bases between. The CDR3 is 15 amino acids. The CDR3 protein is CASSYGQGLSYEQYF. The CDR3, as DNA: TGTGCCAGCAGTTACGGTCAGGGGCTATCCTACGAGCAGTACTTC.

V gene TRBV27 combines with J gene TRBJ2-1; D unclear. With 6 bases removed from V and 0 bases from J, the gap between germline ends came to 9 bases. In germline, CDR1 is MNHEY, CDR2 SMNVEV (reference sequence). The CDR3 is made up of 14 amino acids. CDR3 DNA: TGTGCCAGCAGGCTGATTAGCTCCTACAATGAGCAGTTCTTC. This gives the protein CASRLISSYNEQFF.

The chain links TRBV9 to TRBJ2-6; no firm D call. Germline CDR1 SGDLS, CDR2 YYNGEE. The CDR3 length is 15 residues. V was shortened by 0 bases and J by 0 bases, with 4 bases between the two germline ends. The CDR3 loop is CASSVVISGANVLTF. The CDR3 DNA reads TGTGCCAGCAGCGTAGTTATCTCTGGGGCCAACGTCCTGACTTTC. Together with reference TRBV9 and TRBJ2-6, the CDR3 gives the full variable domain: DSGVTQTPKHLITATGQRVTLRCSPRSGDLSVYWYQQSLDQGLQFLIQYYNGEERAKGNILERFSAQQFPDLHSELNLSSLELGDSALYFCASSVVISGANVLTFGAGSRLTVL.

The genes are TRBV5-1 and TRBJ2-7, with 8 positions matching TRBD1. Germline CDR1 is SGHRS and CDR2 is YFSETQ. V was clipped by 4 bases and J by 3 bases; unmatched bases: 3. The CDR3 runs 13 residues. The CDR3 loop reads CASSLTGVYEQYF. CDR3 nucleotides: TGCGCCAGCAGCCTGACAGGGGTCTACGAGCAGTACTTC.

The chain is built from TRBV14 and TRBJ2-7; 9 bases are a match to TRBD2. CDR1 SGHDN and CDR2 FVKESK come from the germline V gene. CDR3 length: 15 amino acids. V gave up 4 bases and J gave up 5 bases; unmatched junction bases: 9. The CDR3 here is CASSRVAGANDEQYF. CDR3 nucleotides: TGTGCCAGCAGCCGGGTAGCGGGGGCCAACGACGAGCAGTACTTC.

This sequence joins TRBV6-4 and TRBJ2-5; weak D call: TRBD1 (6 bases). The CDR3 totals 15 residues. Germline V lookup: CDR1 MRHNA, CDR2 SNTAGT. V was cut by 3 bases and J by 2 bases, with 13 bases left in between. The CDR3 here is CASSEIAGVQETQYF. CDR3 sequence (DNA): TGTGCCAGCAGTGAAATCGCAGGGGTTCAAGAGACCCAGTACTTC.

The V gene is TRBV4-3, the J gene TRBJ2-1; 13 nucleotides line up with TRBD2. J lost 4 bases, V lost 0 bases, and 6 bases had no gene match. This CDR3 has 18 residues. Germline V lookup: CDR1 LGHNA, CDR2 YSLEER. The CDR3 bases are TGCGCCAGCAGCCAAGATTTATTGACTAGCGGGGGGTACAATGAGCAGTTCTTC. Its translation is CASSQDLLTSGGYNEQFF.

The rearrangement links TRBV18 to TRBJ2-7; the match to TRBD1 covers 8 bases. Germline CDR1 KGHSH, CDR2 LQKENI. Trimming cost V 3 bases and J 3 bases; bases outside gene matches: 10. The CDR3 totals 16 residues. CDR3 loop: CASSPDRGNGIYEQYF. CDR3 sequence (DNA): TGTGCCAGCTCACCCGACAGGGGCAACGGAATCTACGAGCAGTACTTC.

The chain uses TRBV7-3 and TRBJ2-3; weak D call: TRBD2 (7 bases). V was trimmed by 8 bases and J by 1 base, leaving 16 bases between them. The CDR3 length is 15 residues. From germline, CDR1 is SGHTA and CDR2 FQGTGA. DNA of the CDR3: TGTGCCAGCGGAGGCGGCGGGGGCCGCACAGATACGCAGTATTTT. The encoded protein is CASGGGGGRTDTQYF.

The chain carries TRBV2 and TRBJ2-7; the D is unclear. The CDR3 contains 13 residues. Germline lookup yields CDR1 SNHLY and CDR2 FYNNEI. V was trimmed by 7 bases and J by 3 bases, leaving 13 bases between them. CDR3 loop: CASNTPGVYEQYF. DNA for the CDR3: TGTGCCAGCAACACACCCGGAGTCTACGAGCAGTACTTC.

The rearrangement joins TRBV4-2 to TRBJ2-7, with a possible D match to TRBD2 (5 bases). This CDR3 has 13 amino acids. V gave up 4 bases and J gave up 7 bases, with 14 bases separating them. Germline CDR1 is LGHNA and CDR2 is YNFKEQ. The CDR3 DNA is TGTGCCAGCAGCCCGCTCCCGACGGGGGAGCAGTACTTC. It translates to CASSPLPTGEQYF.

V is TRBV29-1 and J is TRBJ1-2, with 9 bases fitting TRBD1. The ends lost 0 bases at V and 7 bases at J; junction bases unmatched: 6. Germline CDR1 SQVTM, CDR2 ANQGSEA. This CDR3 has 14 amino acids. The CDR3 DNA reads as TGCAGCGTTGAAGATTCGGGGACAGGGTTTGGCTACACCTTC. This translates into CSVEDSGTGFGYTF.

J is TRBJ1-5 and V is TRBV6-5, with TRBD1 identical over 8 bases. After removal of 6 bases from V and 2 bases from J, the junction contained 6 bases not matched to a gene. Germline CDR1 is MNHEY and CDR2 is SVGAGI. This CDR3 contains 15 residues. CDR3 sequence: CASRQDRGGNQPQHF. The CDR3 nucleotides are TGTGCCAGCAGACAAGACAGGGGAGGCAATCAGCCCCAGCATTTT.

V and J are TRBV6-5 and TRBJ2-7; perhaps TRBD2 as D (6 bases). This CDR3 has 13 amino acids. Germline CDR1 and CDR2: MNHEY and SVGAGI. V lost 6 bases to trimming and J lost 5 bases, with 14 bases between them. CDR3 in amino acids: CASSSLWGDEQYF. The CDR3 bases are TGTGCCAGCAGCTCCCTTTGGGGGGACGAGCAGTACTTC.